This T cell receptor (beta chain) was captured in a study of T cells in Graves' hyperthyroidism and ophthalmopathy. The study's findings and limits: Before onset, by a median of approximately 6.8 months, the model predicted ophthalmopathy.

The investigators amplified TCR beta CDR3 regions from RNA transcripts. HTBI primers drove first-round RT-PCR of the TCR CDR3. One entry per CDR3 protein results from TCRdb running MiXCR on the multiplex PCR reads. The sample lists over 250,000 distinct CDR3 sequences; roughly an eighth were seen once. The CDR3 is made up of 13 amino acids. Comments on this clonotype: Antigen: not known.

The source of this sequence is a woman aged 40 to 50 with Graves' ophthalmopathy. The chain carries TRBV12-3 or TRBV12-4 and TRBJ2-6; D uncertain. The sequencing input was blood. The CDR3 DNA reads TGTGCTACTTCGATCTCTGGGGCCAACGTCCTGACTTTC. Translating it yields CATSISGANVLTF.